This paragraph covers one T cell receptor (beta chain) sequence. These data come from a study of blood T cell repertoires in COVID-19. Whole-study context: Collection of acute and convalescent COVID-19 samples took place in the United States, Italy and Spain. Sources were T cells, B-cell-depleted T cells, or PBMCs; the material itself was cDNA or gDNA.

Original handling: Amplified reference gene primers provided the basis for estimating nucleated cell counts. The data were produced by immunoSEQ multiplex PCR, yet TCRdb's version contains in-frame clones alone and is incomplete. The DNA gave D and trimming, while V, J and clone size come from that table. Among some 280,000 clones, 89% were seen once, and the ten largest hold 0.94%. The germline V and J ends were trimmed by 3 bases and 5 bases, with 13 bases remaining between them. The CDR3 loop spans 14 amino acids. Germline V gene sequence: CDR1 MGHRA, CDR2 YSYEKL. V gene TRBV4-1 combines with J gene TRBJ1-2; D is ambiguous. Specimen: peripheral blood. The sequence derives from a woman aged 40 to 55 who had recovered from COVID-19. CDR3 region: CASSQPLAAYGYTF. In nucleotides, the CDR3 is TGCGCCAGCAGCCAGCCCCTAGCCGCTTATGGCTACACCTTC.